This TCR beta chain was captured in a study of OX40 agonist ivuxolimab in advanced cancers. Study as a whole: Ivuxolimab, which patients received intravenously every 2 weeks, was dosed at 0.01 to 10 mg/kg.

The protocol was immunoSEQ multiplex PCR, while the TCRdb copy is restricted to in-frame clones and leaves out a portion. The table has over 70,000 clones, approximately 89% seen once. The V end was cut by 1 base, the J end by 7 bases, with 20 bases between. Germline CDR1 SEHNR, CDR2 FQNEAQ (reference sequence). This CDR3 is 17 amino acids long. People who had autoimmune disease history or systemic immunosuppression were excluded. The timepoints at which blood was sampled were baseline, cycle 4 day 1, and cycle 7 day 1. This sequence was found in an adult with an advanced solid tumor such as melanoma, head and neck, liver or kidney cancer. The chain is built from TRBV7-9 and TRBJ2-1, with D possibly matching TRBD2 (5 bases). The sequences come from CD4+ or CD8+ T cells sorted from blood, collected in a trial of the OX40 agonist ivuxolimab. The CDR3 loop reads CASSLGLREPRSNEQFF. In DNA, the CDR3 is TGTGCCAGCAGCTTAGGACTTCGGGAACCCAGGAGTAATGAGCAGTTCTTC.